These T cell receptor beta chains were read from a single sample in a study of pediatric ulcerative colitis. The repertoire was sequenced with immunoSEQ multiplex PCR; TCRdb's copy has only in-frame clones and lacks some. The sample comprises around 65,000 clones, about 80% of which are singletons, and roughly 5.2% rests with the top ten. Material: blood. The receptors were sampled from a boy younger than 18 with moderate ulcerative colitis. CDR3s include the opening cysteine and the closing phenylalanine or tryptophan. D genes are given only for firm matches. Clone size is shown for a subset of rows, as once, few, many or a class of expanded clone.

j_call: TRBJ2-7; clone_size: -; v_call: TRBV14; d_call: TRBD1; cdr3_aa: CASSLDRGRPYEQYF; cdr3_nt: TGTGCCAGCAGCCTGGACAGGGGCCGTCCCTACGAGCAGTACTTC
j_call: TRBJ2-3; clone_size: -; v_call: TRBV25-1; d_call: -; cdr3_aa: CASSDLVPSTDTQYF; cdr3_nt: TGTGCCAGCAGTGATCTTGTGCCTAGCACAGATACGCAGTATTTT
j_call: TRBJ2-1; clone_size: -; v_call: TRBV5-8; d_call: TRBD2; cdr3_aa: CASSSLAGGYNEQFF; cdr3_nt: TGTGCCAGCAGCTCACTAGCGGGGGGCTACAATGAGCAGTTCTTC
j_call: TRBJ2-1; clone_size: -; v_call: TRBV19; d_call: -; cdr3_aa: CASREGGLHEQFF; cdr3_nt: TGTGCCAGTAGGGAGGGGGGTCTCCATGAGCAGTTCTTC
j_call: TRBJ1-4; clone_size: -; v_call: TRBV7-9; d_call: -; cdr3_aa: CASSPGPTTNEKLFF; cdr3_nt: TGTGCCAGCAGTCCCGGACCGACGACTAATGAAAAACTGTTTTTT
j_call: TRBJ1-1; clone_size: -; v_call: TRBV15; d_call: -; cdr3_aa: CATSRVSGESAFF; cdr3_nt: TGTGCCACCAGCAGAGTGTCAGGGGAGTCGGCTTTCTTT
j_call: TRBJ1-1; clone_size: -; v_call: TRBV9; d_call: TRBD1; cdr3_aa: CASSVTGTGVGNTEAFF; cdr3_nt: TGTGCCAGCAGCGTGACCGGGACAGGGGTAGGGAACACTGAAGCTTTCTTT
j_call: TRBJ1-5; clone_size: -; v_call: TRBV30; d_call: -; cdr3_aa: CAWSASLNQPQHF; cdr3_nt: TGTGCCTGGAGTGCGTCACTCAATCAGCCCCAGCATTTT
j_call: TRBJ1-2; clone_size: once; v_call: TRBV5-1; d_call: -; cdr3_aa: CASSFGSRGLANYGYTF; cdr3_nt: TGCGCCAGCAGCTTTGGGTCTCGGGGGCTGGCTAACTATGGCTACACCTTC
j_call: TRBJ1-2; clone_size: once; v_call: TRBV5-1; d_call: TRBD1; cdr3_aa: CASSLAGTGIESGYTF; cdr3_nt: TGCGCCAGCAGCTTGGCAGGGACAGGGATTGAGTCGGGCTACACCTTC
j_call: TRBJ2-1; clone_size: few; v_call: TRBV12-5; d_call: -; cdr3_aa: CASGSPGANEQFF; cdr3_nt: TGTGCTAGTGGTTCCCCAGGAGCCAATGAGCAGTTCTTC
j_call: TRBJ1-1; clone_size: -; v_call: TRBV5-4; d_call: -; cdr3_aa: CASSLEGSWNTEAFF; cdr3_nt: TGTGCCAGCAGCTTGGAGGGGAGTTGGAACACTGAAGCTTTCTTT
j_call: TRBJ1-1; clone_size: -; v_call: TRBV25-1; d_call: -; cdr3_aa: CASSQGMVTEAFF; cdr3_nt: TGTGCCAGCAGTCAGGGGATGGTCACTGAAGCTTTCTTT
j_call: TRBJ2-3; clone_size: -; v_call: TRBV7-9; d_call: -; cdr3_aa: CASSLARGSPTSHTQYF; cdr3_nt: TGTGCCAGCAGCCTCGCCCGGGGGTCCCCCACTAGCCATACGCAGTATTTT
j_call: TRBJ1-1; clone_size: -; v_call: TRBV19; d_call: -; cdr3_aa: CASSVRTGGWTEAFF; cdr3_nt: TGTGCCAGTAGTGTCCGGACCGGAGGGTGGACTGAAGCTTTCTTT
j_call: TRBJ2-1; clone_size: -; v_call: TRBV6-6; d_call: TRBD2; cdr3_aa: CATGLVTEQFF; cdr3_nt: TGTGCCACGGGACTAGTTACTGAGCAGTTCTTC
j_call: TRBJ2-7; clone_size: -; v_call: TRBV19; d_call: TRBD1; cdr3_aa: CASSSRATGASYEQYF; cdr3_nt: TGTGCCAGTAGTAGCCGAGCGACAGGGGCTTCCTACGAGCAGTACTTC
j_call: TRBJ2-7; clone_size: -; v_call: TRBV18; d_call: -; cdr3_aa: CASSPQGHRNYEQYF; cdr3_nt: TGTGCCAGCTCACCACAGGGACACCGAAACTACGAGCAGTACTTC
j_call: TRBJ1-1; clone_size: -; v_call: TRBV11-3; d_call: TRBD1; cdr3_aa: CASSPQGENTEAFF; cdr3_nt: TGTGCCAGCAGCCCCCAGGGGGAAAACACTGAAGCTTTCTTT
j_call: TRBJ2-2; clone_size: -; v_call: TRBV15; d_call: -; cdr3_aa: CATSRDITVILGTGELFF; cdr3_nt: TGTGCCACCAGCAGAGATATAACAGTTATTCTCGGCACCGGGGAGCTGTTTTTT
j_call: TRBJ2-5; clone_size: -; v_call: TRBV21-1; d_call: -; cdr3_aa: CASKAGGEETQYF; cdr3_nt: TGTGCCAGCAAAGCGGGAGGTGAAGAGACCCAGTACTTC
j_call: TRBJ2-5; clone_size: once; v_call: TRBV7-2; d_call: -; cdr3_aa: CASSLAEVRETQYF; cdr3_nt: TGTGCCAGCAGCTTAGCCGAGGTCCGGGAGACCCAGTACTTC
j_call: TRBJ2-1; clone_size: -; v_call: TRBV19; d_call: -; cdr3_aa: CASRFSYNEQFF; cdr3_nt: TGTGCCAGTAGGTTCTCCTACAATGAGCAGTTCTTC
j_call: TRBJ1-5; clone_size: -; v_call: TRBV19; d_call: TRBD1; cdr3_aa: CASSPQGGYSNQPQHF; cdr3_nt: TGTGCCAGTAGTCCCCAGGGGGGTTATAGCAATCAGCCCCAGCATTTT
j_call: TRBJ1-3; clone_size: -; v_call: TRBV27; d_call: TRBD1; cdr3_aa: CASSRDRGLSGNTIYF; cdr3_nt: TGTGCCAGCAGCCGGGACAGGGGGCTCTCTGGAAACACCATATATTTT
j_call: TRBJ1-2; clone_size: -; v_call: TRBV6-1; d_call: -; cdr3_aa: CASSEKLWGNIDYGYTF; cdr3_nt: TGTGCCAGCAGTGAAAAATTATGGGGAAACATCGACTATGGCTACACCTTC
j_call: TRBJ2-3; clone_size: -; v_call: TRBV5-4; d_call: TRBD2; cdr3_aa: CASSLEWEGRGDTQYF; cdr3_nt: TGTGCCAGCAGCTTGGAGTGGGAGGGCCGGGGAGATACGCAGTATTTT
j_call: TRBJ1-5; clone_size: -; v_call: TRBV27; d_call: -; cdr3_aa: CASSPGPGNQPQHF; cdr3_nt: TGTGCCAGCAGTCCTGGACCGGGCAATCAGCCCCAGCATTTT
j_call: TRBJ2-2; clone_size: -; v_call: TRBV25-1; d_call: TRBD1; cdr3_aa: CASSEGQPNTGELFF; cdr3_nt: TGTGCCAGCAGTGAGGGACAGCCGAACACCGGGGAGCTGTTTTTT
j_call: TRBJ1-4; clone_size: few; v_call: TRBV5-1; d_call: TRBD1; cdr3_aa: CASSLGQGIGKLFF; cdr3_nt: TGCGCCAGCAGCTTGGGACAGGGAATCGGAAAACTGTTTTTT
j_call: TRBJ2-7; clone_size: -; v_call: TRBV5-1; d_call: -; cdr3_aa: CASSSLGTSYEQYF; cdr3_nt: TGCGCCAGCAGCTCGCTGGGGACCTCCTACGAGCAGTACTTC
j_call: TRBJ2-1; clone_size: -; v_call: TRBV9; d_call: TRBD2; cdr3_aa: CASSVVGAGGYNEQFF; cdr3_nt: TGTGCCAGCAGCGTAGTTGGAGCGGGAGGGTACAATGAGCAGTTCTTC
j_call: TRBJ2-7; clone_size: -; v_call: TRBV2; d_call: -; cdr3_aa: CASKLETAAYEQYF; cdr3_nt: TGTGCCAGCAAGCTGGAGACGGCCGCCTACGAGCAGTACTTC
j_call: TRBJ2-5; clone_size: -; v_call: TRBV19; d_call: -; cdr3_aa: CASRETVQETQYF; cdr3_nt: TGTGCCAGTAGAGAGACCGTTCAAGAGACCCAGTACTTC
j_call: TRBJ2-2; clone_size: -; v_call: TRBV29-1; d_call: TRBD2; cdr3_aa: CSVEVGGRTGELFF; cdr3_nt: TGCAGCGTTGAGGTGGGAGGGCGCACCGGGGAGCTGTTTTTT
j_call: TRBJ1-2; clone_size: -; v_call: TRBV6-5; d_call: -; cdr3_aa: CASRRDRSNYGYTF; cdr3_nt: TGTGCCAGCAGAAGAGATAGGTCTAACTATGGCTACACCTTC
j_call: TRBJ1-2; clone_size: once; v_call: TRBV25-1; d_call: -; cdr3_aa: CASSKGVGGYTF; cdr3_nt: TGTGCCAGCAGTAAAGGGGTTGGTGGCTACACCTTC
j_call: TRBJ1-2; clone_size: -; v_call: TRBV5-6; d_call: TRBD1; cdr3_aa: CASSLAGRGPGYTF; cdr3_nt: TGTGCCAGCAGCTTGGCGGGCAGGGGGCCTGGCTACACCTTC
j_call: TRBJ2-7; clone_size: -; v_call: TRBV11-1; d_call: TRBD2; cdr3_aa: CASSLGGLAGGSSF; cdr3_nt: TGTGCCAGCAGCTTAGGCGGACTAGCGGGAGGATCGAGTTTC
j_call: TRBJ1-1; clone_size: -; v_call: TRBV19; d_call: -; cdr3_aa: CASSSRVSNTEAFF; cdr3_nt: TGTGCCAGTAGTAGTAGGGTATCGAACACTGAAGCTTTCTTT
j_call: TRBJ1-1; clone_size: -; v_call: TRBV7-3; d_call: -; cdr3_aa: CASSSQENTEAFF; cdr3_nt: TGTGCCAGCAGCTCCCAGGAGAACACTGAAGCTTTCTTT
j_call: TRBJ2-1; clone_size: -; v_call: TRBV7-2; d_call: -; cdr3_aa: CASSLAMRGSSYNEQFF; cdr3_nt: TGTGCCAGCAGCTTAGCGATGAGGGGGAGCTCCTACAATGAGCAGTTCTTC
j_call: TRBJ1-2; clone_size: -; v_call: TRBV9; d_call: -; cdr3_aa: CASNPDGGFYNYGYTF; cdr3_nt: TGTGCCAGCAACCCCGATGGGGGGTTTTATAACTATGGCTACACCTTC
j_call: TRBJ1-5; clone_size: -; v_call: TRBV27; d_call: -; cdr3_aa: CASSSWEGRGGNQPQHF; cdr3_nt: TGTGCCAGCAGTTCCTGGGAGGGGAGGGGAGGCAATCAGCCCCAGCATTTT
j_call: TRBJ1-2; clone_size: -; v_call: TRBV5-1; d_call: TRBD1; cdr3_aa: CASSGGTGYGYTF; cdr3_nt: TGCGCCAGCAGCGGCGGGACAGGGTATGGCTACACCTTC
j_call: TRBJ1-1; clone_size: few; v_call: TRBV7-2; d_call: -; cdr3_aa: CASSFGRTEAFF; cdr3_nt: TGTGCCAGCAGCTTTGGAAGAACTGAAGCTTTCTTT
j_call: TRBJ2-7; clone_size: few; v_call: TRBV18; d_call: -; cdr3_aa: CASSPTSYEQYF; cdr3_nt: TGTGCCAGCTCCCCAACTAGTTACGAGCAGTACTTC
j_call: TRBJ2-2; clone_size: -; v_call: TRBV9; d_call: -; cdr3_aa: CASSMTNTGELFF; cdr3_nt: TGTGCCAGCAGTATGACGAACACCGGGGAGCTGTTTTTT
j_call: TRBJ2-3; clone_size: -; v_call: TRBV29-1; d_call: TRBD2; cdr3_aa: CSVEDGTSGKTDTQYF; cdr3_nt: TGCAGCGTTGAAGATGGGACTAGCGGGAAAACAGATACGCAGTATTTT